These 5 T cell receptor beta chains originate from one sample sequenced in a study of response to subunit inactivated influenza vaccine. TCRdb recomputed calls from the RT-PCR reads with MiXCR, one row per CDR3 protein. This table holds 150,000 to 200,000 distinct CDR3 sequences, 7.5% to 10% found once. This specimen consisted of non-naive T cells sorted from PBMCs, obtained on the day of vaccination. The receptor set was obtained from a man in his forties or fifties who received an inactivated influenza vaccine.

A word on this clonotype: The junction differs from germline at one of its ends, possibly a read error. This chain joins TRBV18 and TRBJ2-1; 12 positions agree with TRBD2. This CDR3 is 16 amino acids long. Germline V lookup: CDR1 KGHSH, CDR2 LQKENI. The CDR3 loop is CASSLHITSGRNEHFF. The CDR3 DNA reads as TGTGCCAGCTCACTCCACATCACTAGCGGGAGGAATGAGCATTTCTTC.

This clonotype showed up many times. This chain joins TRBV19 and TRBJ1-5; TRBD1 is a possible D gene (6 bases). V gave up 4 bases and J gave up 0 bases, with 10 bases separating them. The germline gives CDR1 LNHDA, CDR2 SQIVND (reference sequence). The CDR3 loop spans 15 amino acids. This CDR3 is CASSRQDLSNQPQHF. The CDR3 bases are TGTGCCAGTAGTAGACAGGACCTTAGCAATCAGCCCCAGCATTTT. The complete variable domain, with remaining parts taken from reference TRBV19 and TRBJ1-5, reads DGGITQSPKYLFRKEGQNVTLSCEQNLNHDAMYWYRQDPGQGLRLIYYSQIVNDFQKGDIAEGYSVSREKKESFPLTVTSAQKNPTAFYLCASSRQDLSNQPQHFGDGTRLSIL.

The table lists this clonotype with a few counts. The gene calls are TRBV4-3 and TRBJ2-2; D remains ambiguous. V lost 3 bases, J lost 3 bases, and 17 bases lay in between. The CDR3 is 17 residues long. Per the germline V gene, CDR1 is LGHNA and CDR2 is YSLEER. The CDR3 loop reads CASSHVPPRGDTGELFF. DNA for the CDR3: TGCGCCAGCAGCCACGTCCCCCCCCGCGGAGACACCGGGGAGCTGTTTTTT.

This clonotype was counted many times. The J gene is TRBJ2-1, the V gene TRBV2; D may match TRBD1 or TRBD2 (5 bases each). The V end lost 4 bases, the J end lost 6 bases, and 16 bases lay between the germline ends. This CDR3 has 15 amino acids. Germline values: CDR1 SNHLY, CDR2 FYNNEI. CDR3 residues: CASSAGTQSLNEQFF. CDR3 in DNA: TGTGCCAGCAGTGCCGGGACCCAATCCCTCAATGAGCAGTTCTTC.

This clonotype was picked up many times. This rearrangement joins TRBV12-3 or TRBV12-4 to TRBJ2-2; 9 positions match TRBD1. V gave up 6 bases and J gave up 6 bases; unmatched junction bases: 11. This CDR3 is 16 amino acids long. The CDR3 DNA reads TGTGCCAGCAGGAACCGGGACAGGGACGTCTCCGGGGAGCTGTTTTTT. Protein sequence: CASRNRDRDVSGELFF.